This is a list of T cell receptor beta chains from one sample in a study of CD8 T cells in Susac syndrome. TCRdb reprocessed the immunoSEQ multiplex PCR reads with MiXCR, giving one entry per CDR3 protein. The sample has around 200,000 distinct CDR3 sequences; over 90% are singletons. Specimen: CD4+ T cells from PBMCs. All receptors derive from a human donor with multiple sclerosis. Each CDR3 is given with its conserved first and last residue. D genes are given only for firm matches. Clone size is shown for a subset of rows, as once, few, many or a class of expanded clone.

abundance | j_gene | v_gene | d_gene | CDR3aa | CDR3nt
NA | TRBJ2-4 | TRBV29-1 | NA | CSAQEGGKNIQYF | TGCAGCGCCCAGGAGGGTGGCAAAAACATTCAGTACTTC
NA | TRBJ1-6 | TRBV6-5 | NA | CASSLRVTNSPLHF | TGTGCCAGCAGTTTACGGGTCACAAATTCACCCCTCCACTTT
NA | TRBJ1-1 | TRBV20-1 | NA | CSATWGQVGTEAFF | TGCAGTGCTACCTGGGGGCAAGTGGGCACTGAAGCTTTCTTT
NA | TRBJ2-7 | TRBV30 | NA | CAWSPGFDEQYF | TGTGCCTGGAGTCCAGGTTTTGACGAGCAGTACTTC
NA | TRBJ1-5 | TRBV9 | NA | CASSVSAGSYQPQHF | TGTGCCAGCAGCGTATCGGCAGGGAGTTATCAGCCCCAGCATTTT
NA | TRBJ2-7 | TRBV3-1 | NA | CASSQGLYEQYF | TGTGCCAGCAGCCAAGGTCTCTACGAGCAGTACTTC
NA | TRBJ1-5 | TRBV18 | NA | CASSPGGHSNQPQHF | TGTGCCAGCTCACCAGGAGGACATAGCAATCAGCCCCAGCATTTT
NA | TRBJ2-3 | TRBV20-1 | NA | CSGWDSGTDTQYF | TGCAGTGGATGGGATTCGGGGACAGATACGCAGTATTTT
once | TRBJ1-1 | TRBV30 | NA | CAWRQSRNTEAFF | TGTGCCTGGAGACAGTCTCGGAACACTGAAGCTTTCTTT
NA | TRBJ1-5 | TRBV19 | TRBD1 | CASRGGQGRNQPQHF | TGTGCCAGTAGGGGAGGACAGGGCCGAAATCAGCCCCAGCATTTT
NA | TRBJ1-1 | TRBV7-9 | NA | CASRLKNQGDTEAFF | TGTGCCAGCAGGCTTAAGAATCAGGGCGACACTGAAGCTTTCTTT
NA | TRBJ2-5 | TRBV7-3 | NA | CASSLGLGQETQYF | TGTGCCAGCAGCTTAGGACTTGGCCAAGAGACCCAGTACTTC
NA | TRBJ2-2 | TRBV20-1 | NA | CSAQNPNTGELFF | TGCAGTGCCCAGAATCCGAACACCGGGGAGCTGTTTTTT
NA | TRBJ1-5 | TRBV20-1 | NA | CSAPKGVNQPQHF | TGCAGTGCTCCAAAGGGGGTAAATCAGCCCCAGCATTTT
NA | TRBJ2-1 | TRBV24-1 | TRBD2 | CATSMAGDNEQFF | TGTGCCACCTCGATGGCGGGGGACAATGAGCAGTTCTTC
NA | TRBJ1-2 | TRBV9 | NA | CASSVARDGYTF | TGTGCCAGCAGCGTAGCTAGAGATGGCTACACCTTC
few | TRBJ2-1 | TRBV3-1 | TRBD1 | CASSPGQNNEQFF | TGTGCCAGCAGTCCGGGACAGAACAATGAGCAGTTCTTC
NA | TRBJ1-4 | TRBV5-1 | NA | CASSLSQQAGLEKLFF | TGCGCCAGCAGCCTTTCACAACAAGCGGGACTTGAAAAACTGTTTTTT
NA | TRBJ1-6 | TRBV9 | NA | CASSPWTRSDSPLHF | TGTGCCAGCAGCCCTTGGACTCGATCGGATTCACCCCTCCACTTT
NA | TRBJ1-1 | TRBV6-2/TRBV6-3 | NA | CASERSLMNTEAFF | TGTGCCAGCGAGAGGAGCCTAATGAACACTGAAGCTTTCTTT
NA | TRBJ2-2 | TRBV12-3/TRBV12-4 | TRBD1 | CASSLGAGGTGELFF | TGTGCCAGCAGTTTAGGGGCAGGGGGCACCGGGGAGCTGTTTTTT
once | TRBJ2-1 | TRBV29-1 | TRBD2 | CSVQPGTSSYNEQFF | TGCAGTGTTCAACCCGGGACTAGCTCCTACAATGAGCAGTTCTTC
once | TRBJ1-1 | TRBV20-1 | TRBD1 | CSALQGATEAFF | TGCAGTGCCTTACAGGGGGCAACTGAAGCTTTCTTT
NA | TRBJ1-1 | TRBV7-2 | NA | CATLKGMNTEAFF | TGTGCCACCTTAAAGGGCATGAACACTGAAGCTTTCTTT
NA | TRBJ2-2 | TRBV10-3 | NA | CAISGQLDTGELFF | TGTGCCATCAGCGGACAGCTTGACACCGGGGAGCTGTTTTTT
NA | TRBJ1-5 | TRBV12-5 | TRBD1 | CASGLMRQGASNQPQHF | TGTGCTAGTGGTTTGATGAGACAGGGGGCCAGCAATCAGCCCCAGCATTTT
NA | TRBJ2-1 | TRBV25-1 | NA | CASKKRGSNYNEQFF | TGTGCCAGCAAAAAAAGGGGGTCAAATTACAATGAGCAGTTCTTC
NA | TRBJ2-6 | TRBV5-6 | NA | CASSRVGAPGANVLTF | TGTGCCAGCAGCCGCGTTGGGGCCCCTGGGGCCAACGTCCTGACTTTC
NA | TRBJ1-3 | TRBV29-1 | TRBD1 | CSARQGGTGNTIYF | TGCAGCGCTCGACAGGGCGGCACTGGAAACACCATATATTTT
few | TRBJ2-5 | TRBV9 | NA | CASSVGSSSETQYF | TGTGCCAGCAGCGTAGGTAGTAGTTCAGAGACCCAGTACTTC
NA | TRBJ1-2 | TRBV30 | TRBD1 | CTRDNRGYGYTF | TGTACCCGGGACAACAGGGGATATGGCTACACCTTC
NA | TRBJ2-5 | TRBV6-4 | NA | CASSGTIQETQYF | TGTGCCAGCAGTGGGACTATCCAAGAGACCCAGTACTTC
once | TRBJ2-1 | TRBV3-1 | NA | CASSPWGEENEQFF | TGTGCCAGCAGCCCCTGGGGGGAAGAGAATGAGCAGTTCTTC
NA | TRBJ1-1 | TRBV4-1 | NA | CASSQDGLPLDTEAFF | TGCGCCAGCAGCCAAGATGGGTTGCCATTAGACACTGAAGCTTTCTTT
NA | TRBJ2-4 | TRBV5-4 | NA | CASSGPGDGKNIQYF | TGTGCCAGCAGCGGACCGGGCGACGGCAAAAACATTCAGTACTTC
NA | TRBJ2-5 | TRBV3-1 | TRBD2 | CASSLNPGLELGAQYF | TGTGCCAGCAGCCTAAACCCGGGACTAGAGCTTGGGGCCCAGTACTTC
NA | TRBJ2-1 | TRBV2 | NA | CASSEHRTSSYNEQFF | TGTGCCAGCAGTGAACACAGGACATCCTCCTACAATGAGCAGTTCTTC
NA | TRBJ2-4 | TRBV6-5 | NA | CASSRSASTIQYF | TGTGCCAGCAGTCGTAGCGCCTCGACCATTCAGTACTTC
NA | TRBJ1-6 | TRBV3-1 | NA | CASSQRTETNSPLHF | TGTGCCAGCAGCCAAAGGACTGAGACGAATTCACCCCTCCACTTT
NA | TRBJ2-2 | TRBV7-3 | NA | CASSDSRGTGELFF | TGTGCCAGCAGCGATTCCCGGGGGACCGGGGAGCTGTTTTTT
NA | TRBJ1-2 | TRBV6-1 | NA | CASIEGGANNYGYTF | TGTGCCAGCATTGAGGGAGGGGCTAATAACTATGGCTACACCTTC
NA | TRBJ2-7 | TRBV30 | NA | CAWNGGDNEYEQYF | TGTGCCTGGAATGGGGGAGACAACGAATACGAGCAGTACTTC
NA | TRBJ2-3 | TRBV7-2 | TRBD2 | CASSLDRAGGQNTQYF | TGTGCCAGCAGCTTAGATCGAGCGGGGGGACAAAATACGCAGTATTTT
NA | TRBJ2-1 | TRBV7-3 | TRBD2 | CASSPSGAQYNEQFF | TGTGCCAGCAGCCCTAGCGGAGCACAATACAATGAGCAGTTCTTC
NA | TRBJ2-1 | TRBV3-1 | NA | CASSQLIGVGEQFF | TGTGCCAGCAGCCAATTGATAGGGGTAGGGGAGCAGTTCTTC
NA | TRBJ1-6 | TRBV7-9 | TRBD1 | CASSSDRGSSPLHF | TGTGCCAGCAGTTCTGACAGGGGCAGTTCACCCCTCCACTTT
NA | TRBJ2-5 | TRBV30 | TRBD1 | CAWSGTGMETQYF | TGTGCCTGGAGTGGGACAGGGATGGAGACCCAGTACTTC
NA | TRBJ2-7 | TRBV30 | NA | CAWSVGSTYEQYF | TGTGCCTGGAGTGTCGGGTCAACCTACGAGCAGTACTTC
NA | TRBJ2-1 | TRBV20-1 | TRBD1 | CSAGDRGKGNEQFF | TGCAGTGCTGGCGACAGGGGGAAGGGAAATGAGCAGTTCTTC
NA | TRBJ2-4 | TRBV30 | NA | CAWSVPWRGLAKNIQYF | TGTGCCTGGAGTGTACCGTGGAGGGGATTAGCCAAAAACATTCAGTACTTC
NA | TRBJ2-2 | TRBV9 | NA | CASSVGWGELFF | TGTGCCAGCAGCGTTGGGTGGGGGGAGCTGTTTTTT
NA | TRBJ1-4 | TRBV4-1 | NA | CASSQEPGRDEKLFF | TGCGCCAGCAGCCAAGAGCCGGGGAGAGATGAAAAACTGTTTTTT
NA | TRBJ2-1 | TRBV20-1 | NA | CSAMGRDEQFF | TGCAGTGCTATGGGTAGGGATGAGCAGTTCTTC
NA | TRBJ2-7 | TRBV5-1 | NA | CASSPRDAAGEQYF | TGCGCCAGCAGCCCGCGGGACGCCGCGGGAGAGCAGTACTTC